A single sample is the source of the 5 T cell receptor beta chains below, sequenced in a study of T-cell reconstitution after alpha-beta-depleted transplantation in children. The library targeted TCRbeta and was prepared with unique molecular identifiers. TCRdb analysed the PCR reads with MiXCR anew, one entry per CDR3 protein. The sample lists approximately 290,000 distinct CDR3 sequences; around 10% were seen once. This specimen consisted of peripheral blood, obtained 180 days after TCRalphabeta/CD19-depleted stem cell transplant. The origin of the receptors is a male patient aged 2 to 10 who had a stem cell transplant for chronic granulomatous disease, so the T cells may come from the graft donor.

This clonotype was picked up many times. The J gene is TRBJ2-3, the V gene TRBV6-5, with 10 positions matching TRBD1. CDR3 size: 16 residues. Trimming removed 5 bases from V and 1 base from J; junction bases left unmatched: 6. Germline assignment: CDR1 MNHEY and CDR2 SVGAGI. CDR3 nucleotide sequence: TGTGCCAGCAGTCTAGACAGGGGGCGCGGCACAGATACGCAGTATTTT. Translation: CASSLDRGRGTDTQYF.

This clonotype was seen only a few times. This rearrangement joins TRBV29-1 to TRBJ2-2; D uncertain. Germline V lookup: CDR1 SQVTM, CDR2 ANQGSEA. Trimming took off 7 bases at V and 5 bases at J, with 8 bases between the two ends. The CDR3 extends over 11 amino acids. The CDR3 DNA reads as TGCAGCGCCGGCGGAACCGGGGAGCTGTTTTTT. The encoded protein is CSAGGTGELFF.

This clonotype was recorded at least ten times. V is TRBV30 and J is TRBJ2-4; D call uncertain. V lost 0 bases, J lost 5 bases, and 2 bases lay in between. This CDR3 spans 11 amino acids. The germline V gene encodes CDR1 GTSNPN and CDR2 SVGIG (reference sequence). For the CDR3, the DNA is TGTGCCTGGAGTGTACAAAACATTCAGTACTTC. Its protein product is CAWSVQNIQYF.

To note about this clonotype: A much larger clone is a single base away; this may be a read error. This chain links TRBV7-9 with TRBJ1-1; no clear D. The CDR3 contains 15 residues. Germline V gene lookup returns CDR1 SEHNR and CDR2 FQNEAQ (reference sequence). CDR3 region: CASSLAESRNAEAFF. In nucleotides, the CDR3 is TGTGCCAGCAGCTTAGCAGAATCGAGGAACGCTGAAGCTTTCTTT. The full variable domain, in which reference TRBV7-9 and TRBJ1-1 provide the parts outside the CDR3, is DTGVSQNPRHKITKRGQNVTFRCDPISEHNRLYWYRQTLGQGPEFLTYFQNEAQLEKSRLLSDRFSAERPKGSFSTLEIQRTEQGDSAMYLCASSLAESRNAEAFFGQGTRLTVV.

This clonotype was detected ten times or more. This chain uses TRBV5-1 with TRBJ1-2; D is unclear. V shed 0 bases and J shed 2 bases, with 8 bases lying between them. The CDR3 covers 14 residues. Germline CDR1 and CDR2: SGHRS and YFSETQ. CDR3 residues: CASSLANANYGYTF. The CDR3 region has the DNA TGCGCCAGCAGCTTGGCCAACGCCAACTATGGCTACACCTTC.